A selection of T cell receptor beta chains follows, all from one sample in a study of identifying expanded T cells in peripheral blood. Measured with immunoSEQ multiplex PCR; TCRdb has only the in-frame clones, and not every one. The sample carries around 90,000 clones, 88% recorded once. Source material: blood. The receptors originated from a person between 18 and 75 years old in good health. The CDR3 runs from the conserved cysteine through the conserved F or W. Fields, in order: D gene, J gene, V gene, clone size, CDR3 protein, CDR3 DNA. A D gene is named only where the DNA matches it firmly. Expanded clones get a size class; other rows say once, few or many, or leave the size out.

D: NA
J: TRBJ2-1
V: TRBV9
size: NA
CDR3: CASSAPRQMSSYNEQFF
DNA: TGTGCCAGCAGCGCTCCCCGACAGATGAGCTCCTACAATGAGCAGTTCTTC

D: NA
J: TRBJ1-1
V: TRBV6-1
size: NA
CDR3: CASSENMGFTEAFF
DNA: TGTGCCAGCAGTGAAAATATGGGGTTCACTGAAGCTTTCTTT

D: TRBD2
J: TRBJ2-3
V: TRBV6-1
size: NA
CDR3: CASSEAAGGPTDTQYF
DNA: TGTGCCAGCAGTGAAGCTGCGGGGGGACCCACAGATACGCAGTATTTT

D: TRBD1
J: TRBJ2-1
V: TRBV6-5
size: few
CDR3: CASSYSRQGFSNEQFF
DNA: TGTGCCAGCAGTTACTCGAGACAGGGGTTTTCCAATGAGCAGTTCTTC

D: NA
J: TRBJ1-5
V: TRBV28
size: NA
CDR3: CASSPPRKDYISQPQHF
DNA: TGTGCCAGCAGCCCTCCGAGAAAGGACTACATCAGTCAGCCCCAGCATTTT

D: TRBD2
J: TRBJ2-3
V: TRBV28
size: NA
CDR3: CASRSASGGGTDTQYF
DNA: TGTGCCAGCAGATCCGCTAGCGGGGGCGGCACAGATACGCAGTATTTT

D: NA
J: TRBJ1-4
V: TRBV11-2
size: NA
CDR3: CASRSNRELQGKLFF
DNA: TGTGCCAGCAGATCAAACAGGGAGCTCCAAGGAAAACTGTTTTTT

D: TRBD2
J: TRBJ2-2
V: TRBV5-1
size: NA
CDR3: CASRLAGGPHTGELFF
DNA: TGCGCCAGCAGACTAGCGGGAGGGCCCCACACCGGGGAGCTGTTTTTT

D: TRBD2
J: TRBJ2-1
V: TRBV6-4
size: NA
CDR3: CASSDSAGAYNEQFF
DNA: TGTGCCAGCAGTGACTCTGCGGGAGCCTACAATGAGCAGTTCTTC

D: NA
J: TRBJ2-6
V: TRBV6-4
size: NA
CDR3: CASSEDSSGANVLTF
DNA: TGTGCCAGCAGTGAGGATAGCTCTGGGGCCAACGTCCTGACTTTC

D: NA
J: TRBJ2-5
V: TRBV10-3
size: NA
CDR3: CAISESRGYQETQYF
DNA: TGTGCCATCAGTGAGTCGCGAGGGTACCAAGAGACCCAGTACTTC

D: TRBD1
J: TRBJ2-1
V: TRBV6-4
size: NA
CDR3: CASSDRGQDEQFF
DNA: TGTGCCAGCAGTGACAGAGGACAGGATGAGCAGTTCTTC

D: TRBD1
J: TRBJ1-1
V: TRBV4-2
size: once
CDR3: CASSQDQGGGTEAFF
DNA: TGTGCCAGCAGCCAAGACCAGGGGGGGGGCACTGAAGCTTTCTTT

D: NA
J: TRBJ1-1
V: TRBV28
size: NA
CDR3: CASTSLNTEAFF
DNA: TGTGCCAGCACCTCATTGAACACTGAAGCTTTCTTT

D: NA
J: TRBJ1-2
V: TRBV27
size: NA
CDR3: CASSLKGGEGHYGYTF
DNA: TGTGCCAGCAGTTTAAAGGGGGGAGAGGGGCACTATGGCTACACCTTC

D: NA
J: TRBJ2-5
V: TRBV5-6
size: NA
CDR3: CASSRQVQQTQYF
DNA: TGTGCCAGCAGCAGACAGGTTCAACAGACCCAGTACTTC